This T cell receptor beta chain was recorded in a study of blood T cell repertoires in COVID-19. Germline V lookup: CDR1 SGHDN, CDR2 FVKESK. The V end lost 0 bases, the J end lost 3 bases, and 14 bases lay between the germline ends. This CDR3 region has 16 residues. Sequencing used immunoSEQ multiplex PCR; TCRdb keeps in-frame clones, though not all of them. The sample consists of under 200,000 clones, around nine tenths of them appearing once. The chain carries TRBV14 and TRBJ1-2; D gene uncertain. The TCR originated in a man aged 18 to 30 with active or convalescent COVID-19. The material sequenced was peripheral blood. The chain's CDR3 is CASSQEVGGRDYGYTF. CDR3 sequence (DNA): TGTGCCAGCAGCCAAGAAGTAGGCGGCCGTGACTATGGCTACACCTTC.